This T cell receptor beta chain was captured in a study of regulatory T cells in long-lasting Graves disease. The time point was: newly diagnosed GD, antithyroid drugs for less than 3 months. RNA from PBMCs was the source of the TCR library. This CDR3 comprises 14 residues. Trimming pared 4 bases from V and 1 base from J, leaving 10 bases between. Germline-derived CDR1 and CDR2 are LNHDA and SQIVND (reference sequence). Libraries of TCR beta came from iRepertoire HTBI primers plus Arm-PCR of CDR3 regions. Each CDR3 protein gets one entry after TCRdb re-called the multiplex PCR reads with MiXCR. The top ten clones hold under 30% of a sample with fewer than 550,000 distinct CDR3 sequences, around 15% of them seen once. These same data were also listed under a study on T cells in Graves' hyperthyroidism and ophthalmopathy. That report adds: The hyperthyroidism patients had all been newly diagnosed, and their disease duration was under 2 months. Their ages ranged from 18 to 65 years. Blood also held most thyroid clonotypes expanded beyond 0.001.

The TCR sequence derives from a woman under 30 with Graves disease. The sequences come from peripheral blood mononuclear cells (PBMCs), collected at new diagnosis, from a patient treated with antithyroid drugs. The chain is built from TRBV19 and TRBJ1-1; D remains unclear. The CDR3 loop is CASSNPDANTEAFF. The CDR3, as DNA: TGTGCCAGTAGTAACCCGGACGCGAACACTGAAGCTTTCTTT.